These 31 T cell receptor beta chains were sequenced from one sample in a study of T cell changes during pregnancy in multiple sclerosis. The protocol was immunoSEQ multiplex PCR, while the TCRdb copy is restricted to in-frame clones and leaves out a portion. The sample comprises over 45,000 clones, more than 85% of which are singletons, and about 8.1% rests with the top ten. This material consisted of CD8+ T cells from peripheral blood mononuclear cells, taken after pregnancy. These TCRs come from a female donor with multiple sclerosis, enrolled in a pregnancy study.

The chain carries TRBV7-2 and TRBJ2-7; TRBD2 is a possible D gene (6 bases). The CDR3 loop spans 13 amino acids. V was trimmed by 5 bases and J by 6 bases, leaving 14 bases between them. In germline, CDR1 is SGHTA, CDR2 FQGNSA. CDR3 region: CASSILAFGEQYF. The DNA for the CDR3 is TGTGCCAGCAGCATACTAGCCTTCGGCGAGCAGTACTTC. Full variable domain (remainder filled in from reference TRBV7-2 and TRBJ2-7): GAGVSQSPSNKVTEKGKDVELRCDPISGHTALYWYRQSLGQGLEFLIYFQGNSAPDKSGLPSDRFSAERTGGSVSTLTIQRTQQEDSAVYLCASSILAFGEQYFGPGTRLTVT.

The chain combines TRBV4-2 with TRBJ1-1; the D is unclear. The CDR3 covers 13 residues. Trimming pared 1 base from V and 3 bases from J, leaving 6 bases between. The germline V gene encodes CDR1 LGHNA and CDR2 YNFKEQ. Here the CDR3 DNA reads TGTGCCAGCAGCCAAGGCGGGTACACTGAAGCTTTCTTT. Protein: CASSQGGYTEAFF.

The chain employs TRBV10-3 and TRBJ1-2; maybe TRBD1 (6 bases). The CDR3 runs 15 residues. CDR1 and CDR2 (germline): ENHRY, SYGVKD. V shed 2 bases and J shed 4 bases, with 14 bases lying between them. The CDR3 DNA is TGTGCCATCAGTGAGACGAGGACAGCACTCTATGGCTACACCTTC. Protein sequence: CAISETRTALYGYTF.

The V call is TRBV6-5, the J call TRBJ2-5; 7 nucleotides match TRBD2. Trimming cost V 3 bases and J 6 bases; bases outside gene matches: 10. The CDR3 is 15 residues long. CDR1 and CDR2 (germline): MNHEY, SVGAGI. The CDR3 loop is CASSYVGGGQQTQYF. The CDR3 DNA is TGTGCCAGCAGTTATGTCGGGGGAGGGCAGCAGACCCAGTACTTC.

The V gene is TRBV7-9, the J gene TRBJ1-4; 7 bases match TRBD1. This CDR3 has 15 residues. V lost 5 bases and J lost 6; bases outside the gene matches: 9. Germline V gene lookup returns CDR1 SEHNR and CDR2 FQNEAQ (reference sequence). The DNA for the CDR3 is TGTGCCAGCAGCCGCGTCGACAGGGACTATGAAAAACTGTTTTTT. Its protein product is CASSRVDRDYEKLFF.

This clone was seen many times. This chain links TRBV4-2 with TRBJ2-2; 11 bases are shared with TRBD1. V lost 4 bases, J lost 3 bases, and 1 base stayed unmatched. The CDR3 extends over 15 amino acids. Germline V gene sequence: CDR1 LGHNA, CDR2 YNFKEQ. CDR3 sequence (DNA): TGTGCCAGCAGCCCGGGACAGGGGGACACCGGGGAGCTGTTTTTT. This codes for CASSPGQGDTGELFF.

The V call is TRBV6-5, the J call TRBJ2-1; a weak D match, TRBD2 (5 bases). CDR3 length: 15 residues. The germline V gene encodes CDR1 MNHEY and CDR2 SVGAGI. V was pared by 2 bases and J by 1 base, with 9 bases between. The CDR3 sequence is CASSYEGLSYNEQFF. CDR3 DNA sequence: TGTGCCAGCAGTTACGAGGGCCTATCCTACAATGAGCAGTTCTTC.

This chain uses TRBV27 with TRBJ2-7; 9 bases align to TRBD2. With 8 bases clipped from V and 5 bases from J, the junction kept 13 bases outside the gene matches. There are 15 residues in the CDR3. The germline CDR1 and CDR2 sequences are MNHEY and SMNVEV (reference sequence). CDR3 in amino acids: CASRGGAGGIHEQYF. CDR3 sequence (DNA): TGTGCCAGCCGCGGGGGAGCGGGAGGCATCCACGAGCAGTACTTC.

The chain is built from TRBV11-2 and TRBJ2-5; 9 bases are a match to TRBD2. Unmatched junction bases numbered 7, after V lost 5 bases and J lost 3 bases. Germline CDR1 reads SGHAT; CDR2 reads FQNNGV. The CDR3 sequence is 15 residues long. The CDR3, as DNA: TGTGCCAGCAGCCCGGGGGCGGGGGGGAAAGAGACCCAGTACTTC. Amino acids: CASSPGAGGKETQYF.

The genes are TRBV5-1 and TRBJ1-1; D gene ambiguous. Trimming left V 0 bases short and J 8 bases short, with 5 bases between. The CDR3 is 11 residues long. Germline CDR1 SGHRS, CDR2 YFSETQ. The CDR3 DNA reads as TGCGCCAGCAGCTTGGACCGGGAAGCTTTCTTT. Translating it yields CASSLDREAFF.

The rearrangement uses TRBV5-1 and TRBJ2-2; possible D gene TRBD1, 6 bases. The CDR3 length is 16 residues. The V gene lost 3 bases and the J gene lost 3 bases, with 15 bases spanning the gap. From germline, CDR1 is SGHRS and CDR2 YFSETQ. CDR3 sequence: CASSYPGDTDTGELFF. The CDR3 DNA follows: TGCGCCAGCAGCTACCCCGGGGACACTGACACCGGGGAGCTGTTTTTT.

Of note for this clone: This may be a read error: a much more frequent sequence differs by one nucleotide. This CDR3 reads CASSQDGALAGQETQYF. Here the CDR3 DNA reads TGCGCCAGCAGCCAAGATGGGGCACTAGCGGGGCAAGAGACCCAGTACTTC. The chain has TRBV4-3 and TRBJ2-5, with 10 bases fitting TRBD2. This CDR3 has 17 residues. Germline V lookup: CDR1 LGHNA, CDR2 YSLEER. V shed 0 bases and J 2 bases; nucleotides not matched to a gene: 6.

The chain uses TRBV6-5 and TRBJ1-5, with 8 nucleotides matching TRBD1. The germline V gene has CDR1 MNHEY and CDR2 SVGAGI. The CDR3 runs 14 residues. V was clipped by 2 bases and J by 5 bases; unmatched bases: 2. CDR3 in DNA: TGTGCCAGCAGTTACGTACAGGGGGATCAGCCCCAGCATTTT. Protein: CASSYVQGDQPQHF.

The CDR3 protein is CASSLQGSYTGELFF. Here the CDR3 DNA reads TGTGCCAGCAGCTTACAGGGTTCCTACACCGGGGAGCTGTTTTTT. The gene calls are TRBV5-8 and TRBJ2-2; tentative D call: TRBD1 (6 bases). Germline V gene data show CDR1 as SGHTS and CDR2 as YDEGEE. Trimming removed 2 bases at V and 3 bases at J, with 11 bases between. The CDR3 runs 15 residues.

The V call is TRBV5-1, the J call TRBJ2-7; 9 bases align to TRBD1. CDR3 size: 16 residues. The V segment lost 0 bases and the J segment 3 bases; nucleotides outside the gene matches: 7. Germline CDR1 reads SGHRS; CDR2 reads YFSETQ. CDR3 region: CASSLVGRTGDYEQYF. Here the CDR3 DNA reads TGCGCCAGCAGCTTGGTTGGGAGGACAGGGGACTACGAGCAGTACTTC.

The J gene is TRBJ2-7, the V gene TRBV7-9, with D tentatively TRBD1 (5 bases). This CDR3 comprises 14 residues. Germline CDR1 reads SEHNR; CDR2 reads FQNEAQ (reference sequence). Between the trimmed V and J ends, which lost 1 base and 2 bases, there was a span of 9 bases. The CDR3 nucleotides are TGTGCCAGCAGCTTAGTAGACAGTACCTACGAGCAGTACTTC. It translates to CASSLVDSTYEQYF.

Only one count was recorded for this clone. The chain combines TRBV14 with TRBJ2-7; maybe TRBD1 (6 bases). Germline values: CDR1 SGHDN, CDR2 FVKESK. Trimming took 2 bases from V and 3 from J, leaving 11 bases between them. There are 14 residues in the CDR3. CDR3: CASSQLDSHYEQYF. The CDR3 nucleotides read TGTGCCAGCAGCCAACTGGACAGCCACTACGAGCAGTACTTC.

V gene TRBV27 combines with J gene TRBJ2-7; D possibly corresponds to TRBD1 (6 bases). V was pared by 6 bases and J by 3 bases, with 18 bases between. CDR3 length: 15 residues. Germline assignment: CDR1 MNHEY and CDR2 SMNVEV (reference sequence). For the CDR3, the DNA is TGTGCCAGCAGGCTAACAGGGTCATCCCTCTACGAGCAGTACTTC. This sequence encodes CASRLTGSSLYEQYF.

The chain joins TRBV5-1 to TRBJ2-1; maybe TRBD2 (5 bases). Germline V gives CDR1 SGHRS, CDR2 YFSETQ. The CDR3 length is 15 residues. V lost 7 bases, J lost 0 bases, and 14 bases lay in between. In nucleotides, the CDR3 is TGCGCCAGCTCCAACCGGGGAAGCTCCTACAATGAGCAGTTCTTC. Translating gives CASSNRGSSYNEQFF.

V gene TRBV4-1 combines with J gene TRBJ2-2, with a weak D call TRBD1 (6 bases). The CDR3 runs 17 residues. V shed 6 bases and J shed 3 bases, with 20 bases lying between them. Looked up from germline, CDR1 is MGHRA and CDR2 is YSYEKL. The CDR3 protein is CASRPLQGRDYTGELFF. DNA for the CDR3: TGCGCCAGCAGGCCACTACAGGGACGCGATTACACCGGGGAGCTGTTTTTT.

This chain links TRBV4-3 with TRBJ2-1; perhaps TRBD1 as D (6 bases). The germline V gene has CDR1 LGHNA and CDR2 YSLEER. V lost 4 bases to trimming and J lost 6 bases, with 19 bases between them. This CDR3 region has 16 residues. Here the CDR3 reads CASSPAPAGAGNEQFF. CDR3 DNA: TGCGCCAGCAGCCCCGCCCCCGCAGGGGCCGGCAATGAGCAGTTCTTC.

The chain carries TRBV2 and TRBJ1-3; weak D call: TRBD1 (6 bases). CDR3 size: 15 residues. Per the germline V gene, CDR1 is SNHLY and CDR2 is FYNNEI. Trimming cost V 4 bases and J 4 bases, with 14 bases left between them. CDR3 amino acids: CASSAQTGRGNTIYF. The CDR3 DNA follows: TGTGCCAGCAGTGCTCAGACAGGTCGCGGAAACACCATATATTTT.

This sequence joins TRBV11-2 and TRBJ2-7; 9 positions match TRBD2. Per the germline V gene, CDR1 is SGHAT and CDR2 is FQNNGV. The CDR3 runs to 15 residues. V trimming: 3 bases; J trimming: 3 bases; junction bases outside the gene matches: 6. The CDR3 nucleotides read TGTGCCAGCAGCTTCGCGGGAGGGGGGGGCTACGAGCAGTACTTC. It codes for CASSFAGGGGYEQYF.

The rearrangement uses TRBV30 and TRBJ2-4, with D perhaps TRBD2 (5 bases). Germline lookup yields CDR1 GTSNPN and CDR2 SVGIG (reference sequence). V was shortened by 1 base and J by 0 bases, with 10 bases between the two germline ends. The length of the CDR3 is 15 residues. CDR3 amino acids: CAWSGGLLAKNIQYF. As DNA, the CDR3 is TGTGCCTGGAGTGGAGGGTTACTAGCCAAAAACATTCAGTACTTC.

This chain uses TRBV2 with TRBJ2-7; D is possibly TRBD1 (5 bases). Looked up from germline, CDR1 is SNHLY and CDR2 is FYNNEI. The V end was cut by 1 base, the J end by 2 bases, with 15 bases between. The CDR3 is made up of 16 amino acids. CDR3 protein: CASSEGEAGPPYEQYF. The CDR3 DNA follows: TGTGCCAGCAGTGAAGGCGAGGCAGGGCCCCCCTACGAGCAGTACTTC.

This chain joins TRBV7-9 and TRBJ1-1; 8 nucleotides align to TRBD1. CDR3 length: 14 residues. CDR1 and CDR2 from the germline V gene are SEHNR and FQNEAQ (reference sequence). Trimming removed 5 bases from V and 1 base from J; junction bases left unmatched: 3. The CDR3: CASSPGQGNTEAFF. The CDR3 DNA reads TGTGCCAGCAGCCCAGGACAGGGGAACACTGAAGCTTTCTTT.

The J gene is TRBJ1-1, the V gene TRBV4-3; no reliable D call. Germline values: CDR1 LGHNA, CDR2 YSLEER. The CDR3 has 11 amino acids. Deletions cut 2 bases from V and 7 bases from J, with 5 bases between. The CDR3 is CASSQSGEAFF. For the CDR3, the DNA is TGCGCCAGCAGCCAATCCGGTGAAGCTTTCTTT.

This chain links TRBV5-4 with TRBJ2-2; D remains ambiguous. The CDR3 sequence is 15 residues long. V lost 0 bases, J lost 3 bases, and 9 bases lay in between. The germline V gene has CDR1 SGHNT and CDR2 YYREEE (reference sequence). The CDR3 sequence: CASSLGSPDTGELFF. Here the CDR3 DNA reads TGTGCCAGCAGCTTGGGGTCACCGGACACCGGGGAGCTGTTTTTT.

This clone turned up a few times. This chain connects TRBV6-4 to TRBJ1-5; TRBD1 matches 7 bases. CDR1 is MRHNA, CDR2 SNTAGT, per germline. CDR3 size: 15 residues. The trim removed 4 bases at V and 2 bases at J, leaving 5 bases unmatched. The CDR3 nucleotides read TGTGCCAGCAGTGTTGGGGACAGCGGCAATCAGCCCCAGCATTTT. Its translation: CASSVGDSGNQPQHF.

The V call is TRBV7-9, the J call TRBJ2-2; TRBD2 agrees at 8 bases. This CDR3 contains 15 residues. The ends lost 5 bases at V and 4 bases at J; junction bases unmatched: 6. Germline CDR1 is SEHNR and CDR2 is FQNEAQ (reference sequence). The CDR3 DNA follows: TGTGCCAGCAGCCGGAGCGGGAGTGTCACCGGGGAGCTGTTTTTT. Translated, it gives CASSRSGSVTGELFF.

This chain connects TRBV2 to TRBJ1-4; 8 bases align to TRBD1. The CDR3 extends over 17 amino acids. Germline CDR1 reads SNHLY; CDR2 reads FYNNEI. Trimming cost V 1 base and J 5 bases; bases outside gene matches: 9. In DNA, the CDR3 is TGTGCCAGCAGTGAAGGGACAGGGCACGCTCCGAATGAAAAACTGTTTTTT. Its translation is CASSEGTGHAPNEKLFF.